Listed here are 14 T cell receptor beta chains from one sample, sequenced in a study of cytomegalovirus exposure and HLA in healthy donors. The primer mix had 60 Vbeta and 13 Jbeta primers. Profiled with immunoSEQ multiplex PCR; TCRdb holds only in-frame clones, not every one. This table has more than 100,000 clones, about 74% appearing once. Sequenced sample: PBMCs. The receptors shown here come from a woman aged 40 to 55 in good health and CMV-seropositive.

The J gene is TRBJ1-2, the V gene TRBV5-1; 11 nucleotides agree with TRBD1. Looked up from germline, CDR1 is SGHRS and CDR2 is YFSETQ. V lost 3 bases, J lost 2 bases, and 3 bases stayed unmatched. The CDR3 has 15 amino acids. The CDR3 DNA follows: TGCGCCAGCAGCTCCGGACAGGGGGCGAACTATGGCTACACCTTC. Amino acid sequence: CASSSGQGANYGYTF.

This sequence joins TRBV5-4 and TRBJ2-1; D possibly corresponds to TRBD1 (6 bases). Trimming pared 6 bases from V and 0 bases from J, leaving 10 bases between. Germline CDR1 is SGHNT and CDR2 is YYREEE (reference sequence). This CDR3 spans 14 amino acids. CDR3 DNA: TGTGCCAGCATGGGGGCTGTCTCCTACAATGAGCAGTTCTTC. Encoded protein: CASMGAVSYNEQFF.

J is TRBJ2-2 and V is TRBV4-2; D is ambiguous. Trimming cost V 0 bases and J 5 bases, with 10 bases left between them. Germline V lookup: CDR1 LGHNA, CDR2 YNFKEQ. This CDR3 has 15 amino acids. The CDR3 nucleotides are TGTGCCAGCAGCCAAGATCCACAGTCGACCGGGGAGCTGTTTTTT. Translating it yields CASSQDPQSTGELFF.

The chain carries TRBV19 and TRBJ1-2, with 9 bases matching TRBD1. The trim removed 6 bases at V and 4 bases at J, leaving 6 bases unmatched. CDR1 and CDR2 from the germline V gene are LNHDA and SQIVND (reference sequence). This CDR3 has 14 residues. The CDR3 spells CASSPQGAGYGYTF. The CDR3 DNA reads TGTGCCAGTAGCCCACAGGGGGCGGGCTATGGCTACACCTTC.

This clone was seen a few times. The chain joins TRBV29-1 to TRBJ1-1; no reliable D call. V was cut by 7 bases and J by 6 bases, with 12 bases left in between. Germline lookup yields CDR1 SQVTM and CDR2 ANQGSEA. This CDR3 comprises 11 residues. The CDR3: CSAGERAEAFF. The CDR3 DNA reads as TGCAGCGCTGGCGAGAGGGCTGAAGCTTTCTTT. Supplemented by reference TRBV29-1 and TRBJ1-1, the full variable domain reads SAVISQKPSRDICQRGTSLTIQCQVDSQVTMMFWYRQQPGQSLTLIATANQGSEATYESGFVIDKFPISRPNLTFSTLTVSNMSPEDSSIYLCSAGERAEAFFGQGTRLTVV.

V usage is TRBV2 and J usage is TRBJ1-4; D is uncertain. Trimming took off 1 base at V and 8 bases at J, with 14 bases between the two ends. The V gene's germline CDR1 is SNHLY and CDR2 FYNNEI. The CDR3 has 15 amino acids. The CDR3 loop is CASSEEPPTREKLFF. The CDR3 DNA follows: TGTGCCAGCAGTGAAGAGCCTCCGACGAGGGAAAAACTGTTTTTT.

This chain links TRBV7-8 with TRBJ2-1; 13 bases line up with TRBD2. The CDR3 is 15 residues long. V lost 6 bases and J lost 6; bases outside the gene matches: 5. CDR1 and CDR2 from the germline V gene are SGHVS and FQNEAQ. The CDR3 nucleotides are TGTGCCAGCAGTTTCAGGACTAGCGGGAGCAATGAGCAGTTCTTC. It translates to CASSFRTSGSNEQFF.

This sequence joins TRBV27 and TRBJ2-3; TRBD2 agrees at 8 bases. Trimming removed 3 bases from V and 1 base from J; junction bases left unmatched: 3. The CDR3 runs 15 residues. Germline V gene sequence: CDR1 MNHEY, CDR2 SMNVEV (reference sequence). CDR3 sequence: CASSFRRGGTDTQYF. CDR3 DNA sequence: TGTGCCAGCAGTTTTAGGCGGGGGGGCACAGATACGCAGTATTTT.

The J gene is TRBJ2-7, the V gene TRBV7-9, with D perhaps TRBD2 (6 bases). Germline loops: CDR1 SEHNR, CDR2 FQNEAQ (reference sequence). The CDR3 covers 14 residues. Deletions cut 4 bases from V and 3 bases from J, with 13 bases between. CDR3: CASSSPRGGYEQYF. CDR3 nucleotides: TGTGCCAGCAGCTCCCCCCGGGGAGGCTACGAGCAGTACTTC.

This clone was detected only once. V is TRBV4-2 and J is TRBJ2-7, with 7 bases matching TRBD1. This CDR3 has 17 amino acids. After removal of 0 bases from V and 6 bases from J, the junction contained 14 bases not matched to a gene. Germline V lookup: CDR1 LGHNA, CDR2 YNFKEQ. The CDR3 sequence: CASSQDAVDRAQGEQYF. The CDR3 nucleotides read TGTGCCAGCAGCCAAGATGCTGTAGACAGGGCTCAAGGCGAGCAGTACTTC.

This clone occurred once. The chain couples TRBV30 to TRBJ2-5, with D possibly TRBD2 on 7 matching bases. The CDR3 loop spans 13 amino acids. CDR1 is GTSNPN and CDR2 is SVGIG in the germline V gene (reference sequence). V was trimmed by 0 bases and J by 5 bases, leaving 10 bases between them. CDR3 in amino acids: CAWSVGGLETQYF. The CDR3 coding sequence is TGTGCCTGGAGTGTCGGGGGGCTGGAGACCCAGTACTTC.

The CDR3 DNA reads TGTGCCAGCAGCCAGACAGGGGGGAATCAGCCCCAGCATTTT. Amino acid sequence: CASSQTGGNQPQHF. The J gene is TRBJ1-5, the V gene TRBV14, with 9 bases identical to TRBD1. The V gene end was trimmed by 3 bases and the J gene end by 4 bases; junction bases not matched to a gene: 1. Germline V gene lookup returns CDR1 SGHDN and CDR2 FVKESK. This CDR3 is built from 14 residues.

This chain uses TRBV5-6 with TRBJ2-1; the D is unclear. The CDR3 is 14 residues long. Deletions cut 4 bases from V and 1 base from J, with 9 bases between. In germline, CDR1 is SGHDT, CDR2 YYEEEE. The CDR3 region has the DNA TGTGCCAGCAGCGGAGCCTCATCCTACAATGAGCAGTTCTTC. The encoded protein is CASSGASSYNEQFF.

V and J are TRBV4-1 and TRBJ1-1, with 9 nucleotides matching TRBD1. The CDR3 runs 15 residues. V gave up 4 bases and J gave up 7 bases; unmatched junction bases: 10. The V gene's germline CDR1 is MGHRA and CDR2 YSYEKL. The CDR3 is CASSPGQGANGEAFF. In nucleotides, the CDR3 is TGCGCCAGCAGCCCGGGACAGGGAGCTAATGGTGAAGCTTTCTTT.